The TCR beta chain described here comes from a study of blood T cell repertoires in COVID-19. Assay used: immunoSEQ multiplex PCR; TCRdb lists only in-frame clones, some missing. The table lists more than 300,000 clones, about 86% of them singletons. The ends lost 1 base at V and 10 bases at J; junction bases unmatched: 4. The CDR3 is made up of 14 amino acids. Germline-derived CDR1 and CDR2 are SGHRS and YFSETQ. This clonotype was obtained from a woman aged 45-65 years with acute or convalescent COVID-19. Sequenced sample: peripheral blood. The rearrangement uses TRBV5-1 and TRBJ1-6; 8 bases fit TRBD1. The CDR3 reads CASSLTGGDSPLHF. In DNA, the CDR3 is TGCGCCAGCAGCTTGACAGGGGGGGACTCACCCCTCCACTTT.